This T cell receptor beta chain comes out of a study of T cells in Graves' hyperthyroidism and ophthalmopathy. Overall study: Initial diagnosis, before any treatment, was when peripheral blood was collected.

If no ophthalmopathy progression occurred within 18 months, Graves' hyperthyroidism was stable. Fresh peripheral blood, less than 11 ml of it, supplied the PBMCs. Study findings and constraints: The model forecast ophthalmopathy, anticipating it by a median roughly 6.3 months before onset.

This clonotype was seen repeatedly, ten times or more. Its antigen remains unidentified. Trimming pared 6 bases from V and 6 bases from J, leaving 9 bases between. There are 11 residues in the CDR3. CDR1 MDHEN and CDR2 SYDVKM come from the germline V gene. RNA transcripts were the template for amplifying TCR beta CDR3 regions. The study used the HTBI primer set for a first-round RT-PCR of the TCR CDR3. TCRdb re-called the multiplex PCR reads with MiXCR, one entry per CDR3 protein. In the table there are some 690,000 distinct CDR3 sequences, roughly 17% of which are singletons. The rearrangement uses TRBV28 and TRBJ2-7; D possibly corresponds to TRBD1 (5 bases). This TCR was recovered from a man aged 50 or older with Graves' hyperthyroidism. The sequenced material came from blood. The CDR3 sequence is CASSGHREQYF. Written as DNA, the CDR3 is TGTGCCAGCAGCGGACACCGCGAGCAGTACTTC.